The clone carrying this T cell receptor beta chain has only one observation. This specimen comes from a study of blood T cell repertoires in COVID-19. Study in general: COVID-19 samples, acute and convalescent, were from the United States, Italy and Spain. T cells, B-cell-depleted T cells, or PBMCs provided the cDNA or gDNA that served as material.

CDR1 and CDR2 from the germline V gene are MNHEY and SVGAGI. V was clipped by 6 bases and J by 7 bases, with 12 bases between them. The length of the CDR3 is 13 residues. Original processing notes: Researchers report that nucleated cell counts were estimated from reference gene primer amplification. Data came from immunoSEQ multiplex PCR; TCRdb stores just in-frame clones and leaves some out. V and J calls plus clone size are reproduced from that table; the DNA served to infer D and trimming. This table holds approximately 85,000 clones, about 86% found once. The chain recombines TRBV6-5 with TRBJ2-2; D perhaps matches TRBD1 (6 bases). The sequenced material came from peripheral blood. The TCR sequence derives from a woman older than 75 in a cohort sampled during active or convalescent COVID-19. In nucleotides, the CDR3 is TGTGCCAGCAGGACCGAGGGGGTCGGGGAGCTGTTTTTT. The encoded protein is CASRTEGVGELFF.